This TCR beta chain was observed in a study of CD8+CD57+ T cells in acquired aplastic anemia. Study summary: 3.2 ug was the average amount of DNA from sorted CD4+ and CD8+ cells.

For CDR3 and TCR beta VDJ profiling, genomic DNA was the template used. Each CDR3 protein is one row after TCRdb ran MiXCR on the reads. This sample has over 250,000 distinct CDR3 sequences, with about three fifths found just once. CD8+CD57+ cell expansion, shown by flow cytometry, had occurred in the patients selected for sequencing. Looked up from germline, CDR1 is KGHSH and CDR2 is LQKENI. With 2 bases removed from V and 4 bases from J, the gap between germline ends came to 4 bases. This CDR3 comprises 12 residues. This chain links TRBV18 with TRBJ2-3, with D hard to call. This sequence originates from a human donor with aplastic anemia. Sequencing input: sorted CD4+, CD8+, or CD8+CD57+ T cells (not recorded which) from PBMCs. In nucleotides, the CDR3 is TGTGCCAGCTCACCAGTTCCAGATACGCAGTATTTT. Residues: CASSPVPDTQYF.